A selection of T cell receptor beta chains follows, all from one sample in a study of blood T cell repertoires in COVID-19. Some clones are missing from TCRdb's copy, which holds only in-frame ones; the method was immunoSEQ multiplex PCR. The sample gives about 65,000 clones, 90% to 95% of which show up once; approximately 2.9% is in the top ten. The sample was peripheral blood. These receptors all stem from a man between 65 and 79 years old with active COVID-19. The CDR3 runs from the conserved cysteine through the conserved F or W. D genes are given only for firm matches. Clone size is shown for a subset of rows, as once, few, many or a class of expanded clone.

V gene: TRBV7-2
J gene: TRBJ2-2
D gene: -
clone size: -
CDR3 DNA: TGTGCCAGCAGCCCCGGGACAACGGGCCGGGAGCTGTTTTTT
CDR3 protein: CASSPGTTGRELFF

V gene: TRBV2
J gene: TRBJ1-4
D gene: -
clone size: -
CDR3 DNA: TGTGCCAGCAGTGAAATTTCGGGGGGCGAGGGTGAAAAACTGTTTTTT
CDR3 protein: CASSEISGGEGEKLFF

V gene: TRBV3-1/TRBV3-2
J gene: TRBJ1-2
D gene: -
clone size: -
CDR3 DNA: TGTGCCAGCAGCCAAGTGCAGGGAGGGAACTATGGCTACACCTTC
CDR3 protein: CASSQVQGGNYGYTF

V gene: TRBV7-3
J gene: TRBJ1-6
D gene: -
clone size: -
CDR3 DNA: TGTGCCAGCAGCTTAAGACAATCCAATTCACCCCTCCACTTT
CDR3 protein: CASSLRQSNSPLHF

V gene: TRBV3-1/TRBV3-2
J gene: TRBJ2-4
D gene: -
clone size: few
CDR3 DNA: TGTGCCAGCAGCCGGTACGACAGAGCCAAAAACATTCAGTACTTC
CDR3 protein: CASSRYDRAKNIQYF

V gene: TRBV20-1
J gene: TRBJ1-1
D gene: TRBD1
clone size: -
CDR3 DNA: TGCAGTGCTAGTGAGGGGGCAGGGACTGAAGCTTTCTTT
CDR3 protein: CSASEGAGTEAFF

V gene: TRBV27
J gene: TRBJ2-5
D gene: TRBD2
clone size: -
CDR3 DNA: TGTGCCAGCAGTTTATCGGGAGGGGCTAGAGAGACCCAGTACTTC
CDR3 protein: CASSLSGGARETQYF

V gene: TRBV9
J gene: TRBJ1-2
D gene: TRBD1
clone size: -
CDR3 DNA: TGTGCCAGCAGCGAAGCCGGGACAGCAGGGTATGGCTACACCTTC
CDR3 protein: CASSEAGTAGYGYTF

V gene: TRBV11-2
J gene: TRBJ2-5
D gene: TRBD1
clone size: -
CDR3 DNA: TGTGCCAGCAGCCCACAGGGGGCCGGAGAGACCCAGTACTTC
CDR3 protein: CASSPQGAGETQYF

V gene: TRBV19
J gene: TRBJ2-1
D gene: TRBD2
clone size: -
CDR3 DNA: TGTGCCAGTAGTGTAAAGACACTAGCGGGGGAGGTGTTCTTC
CDR3 protein: CASSVKTLAGEVFF

V gene: TRBV6-5
J gene: TRBJ2-1
D gene: -
clone size: -
CDR3 DNA: TGTGCCAGCAAGCGCGACTCGGCCTACAATGAGCAGTTCTTC
CDR3 protein: CASKRDSAYNEQFF

V gene: TRBV5-1
J gene: TRBJ2-2
D gene: -
clone size: -
CDR3 DNA: TGCGCCAGCAGCTTCGGGACACTAACCCGGGGATTTAACACCGGGGAGCTGTTTTTT
CDR3 protein: CASSFGTLTRGFNTGELFF

V gene: TRBV19
J gene: TRBJ2-4
D gene: TRBD2
clone size: -
CDR3 DNA: TGTGCCAGTAGTAAAGCGGGGGTTTCCAAAAACATTCAGTACTTC
CDR3 protein: CASSKAGVSKNIQYF

V gene: TRBV7-9
J gene: TRBJ1-4
D gene: -
clone size: -
CDR3 DNA: TGTGCCAGCAGCTTAGTTGGGGGGGCGACTAATGAAAAACTGTTTTTT
CDR3 protein: CASSLVGGATNEKLFF

V gene: TRBV29-1
J gene: TRBJ1-2
D gene: -
clone size: -
CDR3 DNA: TGCAGCGTTGGTTCCACTAACTATGGCTACACCTTC
CDR3 protein: CSVGSTNYGYTF

V gene: TRBV29-1
J gene: TRBJ1-1
D gene: -
clone size: -
CDR3 DNA: TGCAGCGCGGGCGACGGTGGTACTGAAGCTTTCTTT
CDR3 protein: CSAGDGGTEAFF

V gene: TRBV10-2
J gene: TRBJ1-5
D gene: -
clone size: once
CDR3 DNA: TGCGCCAGCAGTGAGGTCTATCAGCCCCAGCATTTT
CDR3 protein: CASSEVYQPQHF

V gene: TRBV7-8
J gene: TRBJ2-5
D gene: TRBD2
clone size: -
CDR3 DNA: TGTGCCAGCAGCTTAGTGCGGACTAGCGGGGGGGAGACCCAGTACTTC
CDR3 protein: CASSLVRTSGGETQYF

V gene: TRBV7-9
J gene: TRBJ2-5
D gene: TRBD2
clone size: -
CDR3 DNA: TGTGCCAGCAGCTTTAGCGGGGGGGATAAAGAGACCCAGTACTTC
CDR3 protein: CASSFSGGDKETQYF

V gene: TRBV7-9
J gene: TRBJ1-1
D gene: -
clone size: -
CDR3 DNA: TGTGCCAGCAGCTTAGCGGGACAGAACACTGAAGCTTTCTTT
CDR3 protein: CASSLAGQNTEAFF

V gene: TRBV5-1
J gene: TRBJ2-3
D gene: TRBD2
clone size: -
CDR3 DNA: TGCGCCAGCAGCGCCATGGAGCGGGGGGGCAAAGATACGCAGTATTTT
CDR3 protein: CASSAMERGGKDTQYF

V gene: TRBV27
J gene: TRBJ1-6
D gene: TRBD1
clone size: -
CDR3 DNA: TGTGCCAGCAGTTTATTAGGACAGGGGGCTTCACCCCTCCACTTT
CDR3 protein: CASSLLGQGASPLHF

V gene: TRBV13
J gene: TRBJ1-1
D gene: TRBD1
clone size: -
CDR3 DNA: TGTGCCAGCAGCTCCCAATGGGACAGGGATACTGAAGCTTTCTTT
CDR3 protein: CASSSQWDRDTEAFF

V gene: TRBV10-3
J gene: TRBJ1-5
D gene: -
clone size: -
CDR3 DNA: TGTGCCATCAGTGAGTCGAGGCAGCTAAATCAGCCCCAGCATTTT
CDR3 protein: CAISESRQLNQPQHF

V gene: TRBV29-1
J gene: TRBJ1-2
D gene: -
clone size: -
CDR3 DNA: TGCAGCGTTCTGACAGGTGTCGGCTATGGCTACACCTTC
CDR3 protein: CSVLTGVGYGYTF

V gene: TRBV2
J gene: TRBJ2-5
D gene: -
clone size: -
CDR3 DNA: TGTGCCAGCAGTGAAGTCAGGGTAGGGGAGACCCAGTACTTC
CDR3 protein: CASSEVRVGETQYF

V gene: TRBV4-3
J gene: TRBJ2-3
D gene: TRBD1
clone size: -
CDR3 DNA: TGCGCCAGCAGCCAAGGGACAGGGGGCCTCGATACGCAGTATTTT
CDR3 protein: CASSQGTGGLDTQYF

V gene: TRBV6-6
J gene: TRBJ1-2
D gene: TRBD1
clone size: -
CDR3 DNA: TGTGCCAGCAGTTACTTACAGGGGGGAAGTGGCTACACCTTC
CDR3 protein: CASSYLQGGSGYTF